Listed below are T cell receptor beta chains from one sample, sequenced in a study of PD-L1 blockade in urothelial cancer. Some clones are missing from TCRdb's copy, which holds only in-frame ones; the method was immunoSEQ multiplex PCR. The repertoire holds around 41,000 clones, more than 75% seen once, with roughly 13% in the top ten. The source material was PBMCs, sampled around atezolizumab (anti-PD-L1) treatment. Receptors originate from a woman aged 55-70 years with urothelial cancer. Both conserved end residues are part of each CDR3. The D gene is left open where the match is weak. Expanded clones get a size class; other rows say once, few or many, or leave the size out.

j_gene | abundance | v_gene | d_gene | CDR3aa | CDR3nt
TRBJ2-7 | - | TRBV4-3 | - | CASSQDNSGHEQYF | TGCGCCAGCAGCCAAGATAACAGCGGCCACGAGCAGTACTTC
TRBJ2-7 | - | TRBV28 | TRBD2 | CASRRGLAGDLEQYF | TGTGCCAGCAGACGGGGACTAGCGGGGGACCTCGAGCAGTACTTC
TRBJ2-2 | - | TRBV9 | TRBD2 | CASSVNSAAGATGELFF | TGTGCCAGCAGCGTAAATTCGGCGGCGGGAGCCACCGGGGAGCTGTTTTTT
TRBJ2-3 | - | TRBV10-3 | - | CAISESRVTDTQYF | TGTGCCATCAGTGAGTCAAGAGTTACAGATACGCAGTATTTT
TRBJ1-1 | - | TRBV27 | - | CASSLYRDSEAFF | TGTGCCAGCAGTTTGTACAGGGATTCTGAAGCTTTCTTT
TRBJ2-3 | - | TRBV2 | TRBD2 | CASRRGGGFTDTQYF | TGTGCCAGCCGACGGGGCGGGGGATTCACAGATACGCAGTATTTT
TRBJ2-1 | once | TRBV10-1 | - | CASSESSRGEQFF | TGCGCCAGCAGTGAGTCGAGTCGCGGTGAGCAGTTCTTC
TRBJ1-5 | - | TRBV27 | - | CASSSNSNQPQHF | TGTGCCAGCAGTTCTAATAGCAATCAGCCCCAGCATTTT
TRBJ2-1 | - | TRBV11-2 | - | CASRSTSIVNEQFF | TGTGCCAGCAGGTCGACTAGTATTGTCAATGAGCAGTTCTTC
TRBJ1-2 | - | TRBV5-1 | - | CASSSGGRVEFGYTF | TGCGCCAGCAGCTCGGGGGGCAGGGTTGAGTTTGGCTACACCTTC
TRBJ2-5 | - | TRBV21-1 | - | CASSKDPKVAGLEVETQYF | TGTGCCAGCAGCAAAGACCCAAAGGTTGCGGGACTAGAAGTCGAGACCCAGTACTTC
TRBJ2-2 | - | TRBV7-8 | - | CASSVIDTGELFF | TGTGCCAGCAGCGTAATCGACACCGGGGAGCTGTTTTTT
TRBJ2-7 | - | TRBV7-9 | TRBD1 | CASSRQGNEQYF | TGTGCCAGCAGCCGACAGGGAAACGAGCAGTACTTC
TRBJ2-7 | once | TRBV7-8 | - | CASSLAYPEQYF | TGTGCCAGCAGCTTAGCCTACCCCGAGCAGTACTTC
TRBJ2-1 | - | TRBV11-1 | TRBD2 | CASSLSLTSGGNEQFF | TGTGCCAGCAGCTTATCTCTTACTAGCGGGGGCAATGAGCAGTTCTTC
TRBJ2-2 | few | TRBV7-2 | - | CATTPGPNTGELFF | TGTGCCACCACGCCGGGTCCGAACACCGGGGAGCTGTTTTTT
TRBJ1-2 | - | TRBV28 | - | CASSPGQIRGYTF | TGTGCCAGCAGTCCCGGACAGATACGCGGCTACACCTTC
TRBJ2-7 | - | TRBV19 | TRBD1 | CATGDRAYEQYF | TGTGCCACCGGGGACAGGGCTTACGAGCAGTACTTC
TRBJ2-7 | - | TRBV11-2 | TRBD1 | CAILLGRGRIKNGQYF | TGTGCCATTCTTTTAGGCAGGGGGCGGATCAAAAACGGGCAGTACTTC
TRBJ2-1 | - | TRBV6-5 | TRBD2 | CASSPRTSSNEQFF | TGTGCCAGCAGTCCCCGGACTAGTTCAAATGAGCAGTTCTTC
TRBJ1-2 | - | TRBV6-5 | TRBD1 | CASSLEGASNYGYTF | TGTGCCAGCAGTTTGGAGGGGGCCTCTAACTATGGCTACACCTTC
TRBJ2-5 | - | TRBV7-7 | - | CASSRDRGQETQYF | TGTGCCAGCAGCCGAGACAGAGGCCAAGAGACCCAGTACTTC
TRBJ1-5 | - | TRBV7-2 | TRBD1 | CASSLLGQGSRQPQHF | TGTGCCAGCAGCTTATTGGGACAGGGTTCGCGTCAGCCCCAGCATTTT
TRBJ2-5 | - | TRBV7-2 | TRBD1 | CASSDRGRTEETQYF | TGTGCCAGCAGCGACAGGGGGCGGACAGAGGAGACCCAGTACTTC
TRBJ2-1 | few | TRBV6-1 | TRBD2 | CASSEVAGGSYNEQFF | TGTGCCAGCAGTGAAGTAGCGGGGGGCTCCTACAATGAGCAGTTCTTC
TRBJ2-5 | - | TRBV7-9 | - | CASSLADGGVKTQYF | TGTGCCAGCAGCTTAGCGGACGGGGGTGTGAAGACCCAGTACTTC
TRBJ2-3 | - | TRBV2 | - | CASRTSLDTQYF | TGTGCCAGCAGGACATCCCTCGATACGCAGTATTTT
TRBJ1-6 | - | TRBV19 | - | CATTVDYNSPLHF | TGTGCCACTACCGTTGACTATAATTCACCCCTCCACTTT
TRBJ1-1 | - | TRBV5-4 | - | CASSSLDSRNTEAFF | TGTGCCAGCAGCTCTTTAGACAGTCGGAACACTGAAGCTTTCTTT
TRBJ1-5 | - | TRBV15 | TRBD1 | CATRRQGDQPQHF | TGTGCCACGCGGCGGCAGGGGGATCAGCCCCAGCATTTT
TRBJ2-4 | once | TRBV5-1 | - | CASSLEGRSKNIQYF | TGCGCCAGCAGCTTGGAAGGCAGGTCCAAAAACATTCAGTACTTC
TRBJ2-1 | - | TRBV6-5 | TRBD2 | CASSVGTRPYNEQFF | TGTGCCAGCAGTGTGGGGACTAGGCCCTACAATGAGCAGTTCTTC
TRBJ2-1 | once | TRBV19 | TRBD2 | CASSFPGGNEQFF | TGTGCCAGTAGTTTTCCGGGGGGGAATGAGCAGTTCTTC
TRBJ1-1 | - | TRBV7-2 | - | CASSVGELRERNTEAFF | TGTGCCAGCAGCGTTGGGGAACTACGGGAAAGGAACACTGAAGCTTTCTTT
TRBJ2-1 | - | TRBV4-1 | TRBD2 | CASSPRGLAESSYNEQFF | TGCGCCAGCAGCCCCCGGGGACTAGCGGAGAGCTCCTACAATGAGCAGTTCTTC
TRBJ2-7 | - | TRBV9 | TRBD1 | CASSAGTGWSEQYF | TGTGCCAGCAGCGCCGGGACAGGGTGGAGCGAGCAGTACTTC
TRBJ2-1 | - | TRBV19 | - | CASSTPGLFDEQFF | TGTGCCAGTAGTACTCCGGGACTCTTCGATGAGCAGTTCTTC
TRBJ1-2 | - | TRBV10-3 | - | CATRLGSYGYTF | TGTGCCACGCGCCTGGGCTCCTATGGCTACACCTTC
TRBJ2-3 | - | TRBV9 | TRBD2 | CASSVAGERTDTQYF | TGTGCCAGCAGCGTGGCGGGAGAGCGCACAGATACGCAGTATTTT
TRBJ2-1 | - | TRBV7-2 | - | CASSEDKSSYNEQFF | TGTGCCAGCAGCGAGGACAAGAGCTCCTACAATGAGCAGTTCTTC
TRBJ1-2 | few | TRBV20-1 | - | CSARVGYGYTF | TGCAGTGCTAGAGTCGGGTATGGCTACACCTTC
TRBJ2-1 | - | TRBV27 | TRBD1 | CASSLSTGQGVYNEQFF | TGTGCCAGCAGTTTATCGACCGGACAGGGGGTATACAATGAGCAGTTCTTC
TRBJ1-1 | - | TRBV27 | - | CASSPQATREAFF | TGTGCCAGCAGTCCTCAGGCCACCCGAGAAGCTTTCTTT
TRBJ2-7 | few | TRBV7-9 | - | CASRLQYPTPSSGSYEQYF | TGTGCCAGCAGACTCCAATACCCGACCCCCAGTAGCGGCTCCTACGAGCAGTACTTC
TRBJ2-1 | - | TRBV7-3 | TRBD2 | CASSTSGGAGDEQFF | TGTGCCAGCAGCACCAGCGGGGGGGCCGGAGATGAGCAGTTCTTC